The clone carrying this T cell receptor beta chain was counted between two and nine times. The antigen is not known. The data are from a study of early T cells in non-severe SARS-CoV-2 infection. Study-wide findings and caveats: Using VDJdb, the matching emphasized anti-spike CD8 responses while missing private and CD4 specificities.

TCRdb independently ran MiXCR on the 5' RACE reads; one entry per CDR3 protein. Among approximately 50,000 distinct CDR3 sequences listed, 8.2% were seen once. The CDR3 totals 14 residues. In germline, CDR1 is LGHDT, CDR2 YNNKEL (reference sequence). V was clipped by 3 bases and J by 4 bases, with 12 bases between them. The V gene is TRBV3-1, the J gene TRBJ1-2, with D maybe TRBD1 (5 bases). This TCR was sampled from an adult who was a healthcare worker with PCR-confirmed SARS-CoV-2 infection or an uninfected control (not recorded which). Sample: whole blood. The CDR3 region is CASSHDDRPYGYTF. CDR3 nucleotide sequence: TGTGCCAGCAGCCATGATGACAGACCCTATGGCTACACCTTC. Filled out from reference TRBV3-1 and TRBJ1-2, the complete variable domain reads DTAVSQTPKYLVTQMGNDKSIKCEQNLGHDTMYWYKQDSKKFLKIMFSYNNKELIINETVPNRFSPKSPDKAHLNLHINSLELGDSAVYFCASSHDDRPYGYTFGSGTRLTVV.